These 19 T cell receptor beta chains were all obtained from the same sample, sequenced in a study of regulatory T cells in long-lasting Graves disease. Time point indicated: newly diagnosed GD, antithyroid drugs for less than 3 months. The TCR library used RNA extracted from PBMCs. Investigators prepared the TCR beta libraries by applying iRepertoire HTBI primers and Arm-PCR of CDR3 regions. A single record per CDR3 protein comes from TCRdb applying MiXCR to the multiplex PCR reads. The sample carries a few hundred thousand distinct CDR3 sequences, 13% recorded once. These same data were also listed under a study on T cells in Graves' hyperthyroidism and ophthalmopathy.

This sample comprised peripheral blood mononuclear cells (PBMCs), obtained at new diagnosis, from a patient treated with antithyroid drugs. The receptors shown here come from a man aged 25-45 years with Graves disease.

In its sample, this clonotype was seen many times. CDR3 loop: CSAGLGQETQYF. Here the CDR3 DNA reads TGCAGTGCTGGGTTGGGCCAAGAGACCCAGTACTTC. The chain joins TRBV20-1 to TRBJ2-5; D unresolved. Germline assignment: CDR1 DFQATT and CDR2 SNEGSKA (reference sequence). V was shortened by 5 bases and J by 1 base, with 8 bases between the two germline ends. This CDR3 region has 12 residues.

In this sample, this clonotype turned up many times. This chain joins TRBV5-1 and TRBJ2-1, with D tentatively TRBD1 or TRBD2 (6 bases each). The CDR3 has 13 residues. The V end lost 2 bases, the J end lost 10 bases, and 13 bases lay between the germline ends. Germline lookup yields CDR1 SGHRS and CDR2 YFSETQ. The CDR3 DNA follows: TGCGCCAGCAGCTTTAAAGGGGGGCACGAGCAGTTCTTC. It yields the protein CASSFKGGHEQFF.

This clonotype was detected many times. The chain employs TRBV7-9 and TRBJ2-3; no clear D gene. The CDR3 has 11 residues. The germline CDR1 and CDR2 sequences are SEHNR and FQNEAQ (reference sequence). V was clipped by 6 bases and J by 6 bases, with 7 bases between them. The CDR3 loop is CASSLLDTQYF. DNA for the CDR3: TGTGCCAGCAGTTTATTGGATACGCAGTATTTT.

Many counts were recorded for this clonotype. The chain has TRBV6-2 or TRBV6-3 and TRBJ1-1; D unclear. V lost 11 bases to trimming and J lost 0 bases, with 13 bases between them. CDR3 length: 13 amino acids. Germline CDR1 reads MNHEY; CDR2 reads SVGEGT. The CDR3 spells CACRNSLNTEAFF. DNA for the CDR3: TGTGCCTGCCGGAACAGCCTGAACACTGAAGCTTTCTTT.

Many counts were recorded for this clonotype. This CDR3 is CASSRRSTDTQYF. The CDR3 coding sequence is TGTGCCAGCTCCCGGCGGAGCACAGATACGCAGTATTTT. The rearrangement joins TRBV12-3 or TRBV12-4 to TRBJ2-3, with D unresolved. Trimming removed 8 bases at V and 0 bases at J, with 9 bases between. The CDR3 is 13 amino acids.

This clonotype was detected ten times or more. The chain has TRBV6-9 and TRBJ2-3; 14 nucleotides line up with TRBD2. Germline lookup yields CDR1 MNHGY and CDR2 SVAAGI. The CDR3 runs to 19 residues. V shed 3 bases and J 5 bases; nucleotides not matched to a gene: 13. Written as DNA, the CDR3 is TGTGCCAGCAGTTACTCCACCGGGACTAGCGGGAGACGGGTAGATACGCAGTATTTT. As protein: CASSYSTGTSGRRVDTQYF.

Many counts were recorded for this clonotype. This rearrangement joins TRBV29-1 to TRBJ2-7, with 8 bases aligning to TRBD1. V was clipped by 4 bases and J by 5 bases; unmatched bases: 10. From germline, CDR1 is SQVTM and CDR2 ANQGSEA. This CDR3 region has 14 residues. This chain's CDR3 is CSVAASGGYDEQYF. DNA of the CDR3: TGCAGCGTTGCCGCCTCAGGGGGCTACGACGAGCAGTACTTC.

This clonotype came up many times. The chain carries TRBV6-2 or TRBV6-3 and TRBJ2-1; D remains ambiguous. The CDR3 is made up of 15 amino acids. From germline, CDR1 is MNHEY and CDR2 SVGEGT. Trimming removed 6 bases at V and 7 bases at J, with 19 bases between. The CDR3 bases are TGTGCCAGCAGCTGGCGGCCATACGGCAGGAATGAGCAGTTCTTC. Translated: CASSWRPYGRNEQFF.

There are many counts of this clonotype. This sequence joins TRBV2 and TRBJ2-1; the match to TRBD2 covers 12 bases. Germline CDR1 SNHLY, CDR2 FYNNEI. With 6 bases clipped from V and 3 bases from J, the junction kept 15 bases outside the gene matches. The CDR3 contains 19 residues. CDR3 nucleotide sequence: TGTGCCAGCAGCGCTTGGGGGGCTAGCGGGAGGGCCCTCTACAATGAGCAGTTCTTC. This sequence encodes CASSAWGASGRALYNEQFF.

V is TRBV7-8 and J is TRBJ2-3; D may correspond to TRBD1 or TRBD2 (6 bases each). This CDR3 has 18 residues. Germline CDR1 SGHVS, CDR2 FQNEAQ. The V and J ends lost 5 bases and 5 bases respectively, with 26 bases between them. The CDR3 spells CASSVRLGRGQRIDTQYF. Written as DNA, the CDR3 is TGTGCCAGCAGCGTACGACTGGGGCGGGGACAAAGGATAGATACGCAGTATTTT.

This clonotype has only a few counts. The rearrangement uses TRBV10-1 and TRBJ2-2; TRBD2 matches 13 bases. Trimming at V came to 4 bases and at J to 8 bases, leaving 4 bases not matched to a gene. Germline values: CDR1 WNHNN, CDR2 SYGVQD (reference sequence). The CDR3 sequence is 15 residues long. CDR3 residues: CASSGQGLAGGELFF. As DNA, the CDR3 is TGCGCCAGCAGTGGCCAGGGACTAGCGGGAGGGGAGCTGTTTTTT.

This clonotype was observed many times. The chain couples TRBV2 to TRBJ2-7; 8 nucleotides match TRBD2. The length of the CDR3 is 14 residues. CDR1 is SNHLY and CDR2 is FYNNEI in the germline V gene. Trimming removed 7 bases from V and 2 bases from J; junction bases left unmatched: 7. CDR3 DNA sequence: TGTGCCAGCACCCGAGGTAGCGGGACCTACGAGCAGTACTTC. Protein product: CASTRGSGTYEQYF.

This chain connects TRBV5-1 to TRBJ2-3; 8 bases map to TRBD1. CDR3 size: 15 residues. V trimming: 6 bases; J trimming: 2 bases; junction bases outside the gene matches: 8. CDR1 and CDR2 from the germline V gene are SGHRS and YFSETQ. The CDR3 DNA follows: TGCGCCAGCACCAGACAGGGGCCTTCCACAGATACGCAGTATTTT. Amino acid sequence: CASTRQGPSTDTQYF.

This clonotype has only a few counts. The CDR3 is CASSEVQSPLHF. CDR3 coding DNA: TGTGCCAGCAGTGAAGTTCAGTCACCCCTCCACTTT. The chain has TRBV2 and TRBJ1-6; D ambiguous. This CDR3 region has 12 residues. CDR1 and CDR2 from the germline V gene are SNHLY and FYNNEI. The ends were cut back, 1 base at V and 10 bases at J, with 5 bases in the middle.

The chain joins TRBV28 to TRBJ2-3, with 10 bases that match TRBD2. The V and J ends lost 4 bases and 7 bases, in that order; junction bases with no gene match: 8. Germline assignment: CDR1 MDHEN and CDR2 SYDVKM. The CDR3 loop spans 15 amino acids. CDR3 DNA sequence: TGTGCCAGCAGTTACATAGCGGGAGGCGAAAATACGCAGTATTTT. It codes for CASSYIAGGENTQYF.

This clonotype showed up just a few times. The rearrangement links TRBV27 to TRBJ2-1; 7 bases are a match to TRBD1. The CDR3 consists of 17 residues. Germline-derived CDR1 and CDR2 are MNHEY and SMNVEV (reference sequence). The J segment lost 1 base and the V segment lost 8 bases, leaving 14 bases of the junction unmatched. The CDR3 nucleotides are TGTGCCAGCCTAGATTACAGGGGTCAGGAATCCTACAATGAGCAGTTCTTC. Protein sequence: CASLDYRGQESYNEQFF.

Ten or more counts support this clonotype. The chain has TRBV30 and TRBJ1-6; the D is unclear. V shed 1 base and J shed 7 bases, with 11 bases lying between them. There are 14 residues in the CDR3. Germline V CDR1 and CDR2: GTSNPN, SVGIG (reference sequence). CDR3 in DNA: TGTGCCTGGAGTGAAGGACGGCCGAATTCACCCCTCCACTTT. Translation gives CAWSEGRPNSPLHF.

This clonotype was detected ten times or more. The rearrangement joins TRBV28 to TRBJ2-4; 12 nucleotides agree with TRBD2. CDR3 length: 19 amino acids. CDR1 and CDR2 from the germline V gene are MDHEN and SYDVKM. The J segment lost 0 bases and the V segment lost 3 bases, leaving 9 bases of the junction unmatched. The CDR3 coding sequence is TGTGCCAGCAGTTTCCCCCGGACTAGCGGGAATGCAGCCAAAAACATTCAGTACTTC. Its translation is CASSFPRTSGNAAKNIQYF.

This clonotype was picked up many times. This chain uses TRBV20-1 with TRBJ2-2; unclear D gene. The CDR3 runs 12 residues. The germline CDR1 and CDR2 sequences are DFQATT and SNEGSKA (reference sequence). V was trimmed by 3 bases and J by 7 bases, leaving 9 bases between them. The CDR3 DNA sequence: TGCAGTGCTAGCCCCAGCTACGGGGAGCTGTTTTTT. Protein: CSASPSYGELFF.